This is a list of T cell receptor beta chains from one sample in a study of pediatric ulcerative colitis. The protocol was immunoSEQ multiplex PCR, while the TCRdb copy is restricted to in-frame clones and leaves out a portion. The profile shows fewer than 30,000 clones, 65% to 80% of them singletons. The sample consisted of gut tissue. All receptors come from a boy aged 5-17 years with severe ulcerative colitis. The CDR3 runs from the conserved cysteine through the conserved F or W. Fields, in order: D gene, clone size, V gene, J gene, CDR3 DNA, CDR3 protein. A D gene is named only where the DNA matches it firmly. Part of the rows lack a size; the others show once, few, many or a class for expanded clones.

D: TRBD1; size: -; V: TRBV5-1; J: TRBJ1-4; DNA: TGCGCCAGCAGCTTGGGGGACAGGTCCGGAAATGAAAAACTGTTTTTT; CDR3: CASSLGDRSGNEKLFF
D: TRBD2; size: -; V: TRBV7-2; J: TRBJ2-1; DNA: TGTGCCAGCAGCTTAATGCGCGGGCTAGCGGGAGTCAATGAGCAGTTCTTC; CDR3: CASSLMRGLAGVNEQFF
D: -; size: -; V: TRBV4-3; J: TRBJ2-7; DNA: TGCGCCAACAGCCAAGAAATCCGAAGTACTTCCTACGGATACGAGCAGTACTTC; CDR3: CANSQEIRSTSYGYEQYF
D: -; size: -; V: TRBV28; J: TRBJ2-5; DNA: TGTGCCAGCAGCCCTGCGGGCACCGAGAGAACCCAGTACTTC; CDR3: CASSPAGTERTQYF
D: -; size: medium-sized; V: TRBV25-1; J: TRBJ2-1; DNA: TGTGCCAGCTCCCGGGACTCCGAGTTCTTC; CDR3: CASSRDSEFF
D: TRBD2; size: -; V: TRBV7-2; J: TRBJ2-7; DNA: TGTGCCAGCAGTCTAGCGGGAGGCTACGAGCAGTACTTC; CDR3: CASSLAGGYEQYF
D: TRBD1; size: -; V: TRBV2; J: TRBJ1-2; DNA: TGTGCCAGCAGCGAAACAGGGGAAGGCTATGGCTACACCTTC; CDR3: CASSETGEGYGYTF
D: -; size: few; V: TRBV19; J: TRBJ2-7; DNA: TGTGCCAGTAGTACTGGTTATCTTTTGGGAGATTCCTACGAGCAGTACTTC; CDR3: CASSTGYLLGDSYEQYF
D: -; size: -; V: TRBV5-4; J: TRBJ2-3; DNA: TGTGCCAGCAGCCAAGAGGGTAGCACAGATACGCAGTATTTT; CDR3: CASSQEGSTDTQYF
D: -; size: -; V: TRBV30; J: TRBJ1-2; DNA: TGTGCCTGGAGTGAAGGGACATCCCCAGACACCTTC; CDR3: CAWSEGTSPDTF
D: -; size: -; V: TRBV2; J: TRBJ2-3; DNA: TGTGCCAGCAGTGAAGCTGGTACAGTACCGACAGATACGCAGTATTTT; CDR3: CASSEAGTVPTDTQYF
D: TRBD2; size: -; V: TRBV5-1; J: TRBJ2-1; DNA: TGCGCCAGCAGCTTCCCTAGCGGGAGTGGATATGAGCAGTTCTTC; CDR3: CASSFPSGSGYEQFF
D: -; size: -; V: TRBV7-2; J: TRBJ2-5; DNA: TGTGCCAGCAGCCGATCGAGTGCGGAGACCCAGTACTTC; CDR3: CASSRSSAETQYF
D: -; size: once; V: TRBV7-2; J: TRBJ2-5; DNA: TGTGCCAGCAGCGTGTGGGGTTCGGAGACCCAGTACTTC; CDR3: CASSVWGSETQYF
D: -; size: once; V: TRBV7-2; J: TRBJ2-7; DNA: TGTGCCAGCAGCTTGGGGGACTTTAACTACGAGCAGTACTTC; CDR3: CASSLGDFNYEQYF
D: -; size: -; V: TRBV11-2; J: TRBJ2-2; DNA: TGTGCCAGCAGCCGCGGACACAAGAACACCGGGGAGCTGTTTTTT; CDR3: CASSRGHKNTGELFF
D: -; size: -; V: TRBV4-3; J: TRBJ1-1; DNA: TGCGCCAGCAGCCAAGTTCAAGGAATTATGAACACTGAAGCTTTCTTT; CDR3: CASSQVQGIMNTEAFF
D: -; size: few; V: TRBV30; J: TRBJ2-7; DNA: TGTGCCTGGAATGACAGAAAAAGCTCCTACGAGCAGTACTTC; CDR3: CAWNDRKSSYEQYF
D: -; size: -; V: TRBV4-2; J: TRBJ2-1; DNA: TGTGCCAGCAGCCACTCAGACCAGCCCCCCTCTAATGAGCAGTTCTTC; CDR3: CASSHSDQPPSNEQFF
D: TRBD1; size: -; V: TRBV10-2; J: TRBJ2-1; DNA: TGCGCCAGCAGTGGACCGGGACAGGGAAATGAGCAGTTCTTC; CDR3: CASSGPGQGNEQFF
D: TRBD2; size: -; V: TRBV7-2; J: TRBJ2-7; DNA: TGTGCCAGCAGTCAAGGGCTAGCGGGAGGCTACGAGCAGTACTTC; CDR3: CASSQGLAGGYEQYF
D: TRBD2; size: -; V: TRBV7-2; J: TRBJ2-7; DNA: TGTGCCAGCAGCTTAGGACTAGCGGGAGGGGGGCAGTACTTC; CDR3: CASSLGLAGGGQYF
D: -; size: -; V: TRBV14; J: TRBJ1-4; DNA: TGTGCCAGCAGCCCCCTAAACAGTGCCGGGAAACTGTTTTTT; CDR3: CASSPLNSAGKLFF
D: -; size: -; V: TRBV6-5; J: TRBJ2-7; DNA: TGTGCCAGCGCTGAGTTTCCGGGGGCCGGGTACGAGCAGTACTTC; CDR3: CASAEFPGAGYEQYF
D: TRBD2; size: -; V: TRBV30; J: TRBJ2-3; DNA: TGTGCCTGGAGTGTAGGGTGGACTAGCGGGAGTTTT; CDR3: CAWSVGWTSGSF
D: -; size: -; V: TRBV5-1; J: TRBJ2-1; DNA: TGCGCCAGCAGCCCGGGGGGCTATGAGCAGTTCTTC; CDR3: CASSPGGYEQFF